These 27 T cell receptor beta chains were sequenced from one sample in a study of blood T cell repertoires in COVID-19. TCRdb's table, derived via immunoSEQ multiplex PCR, lists solely in-frame clones and lacks some. The sample has 250,000 to 350,000 clones; more than 70% are singletons. The sequencing sample was made of peripheral blood. These TCRs come from a woman between 50 and 59 years old who had recovered from COVID-19.

The chain couples TRBV18 to TRBJ2-1; D remains ambiguous. The CDR3 loop spans 15 amino acids. V was clipped by 3 bases and J by 0 bases, with 9 bases between them. Germline V gives CDR1 KGHSH, CDR2 LQKENI. CDR3 nucleotides: TGTGCCAGCTCACCTACCATGAGCTCCTACAATGAGCAGTTCTTC. This codes for CASSPTMSSYNEQFF.

V usage is TRBV24-1 and J usage is TRBJ2-4; no reliable D call. Germline-derived CDR1 and CDR2 are KGHDR and SFDVKD. Deletions cut 6 bases from V and 7 bases from J, with 12 bases between. The CDR3 extends over 13 amino acids. The CDR3: CATSSSRSNIQYF. The CDR3 DNA reads TGTGCCACCAGTTCCTCCCGGTCCAACATTCAGTACTTC.

The genes are TRBV3-1 (or the pseudogene TRBV3-2) and TRBJ2-1; TRBD2 agrees at 10 bases. This CDR3 region has 14 residues. After removal of 4 bases from V and 6 bases from J, the junction contained 3 bases not matched to a gene. Germline CDR1 LGHDT, CDR2 YNNKEL (reference sequence). The CDR3 coding sequence is TGTGCCAGCAGCCCAGCGGGGGGGACCAATGAGCAGTTCTTC. It is translated as CASSPAGGTNEQFF.

V usage is TRBV28 and J usage is TRBJ2-7, with 7 bases fitting TRBD1. The CDR3 contains 13 residues. Per the germline V gene, CDR1 is MDHEN and CDR2 is SYDVKM. V was clipped by 11 bases and J by 1 base; unmatched bases: 8. CDR3 nucleotide sequence: TGTGCCGTTCAGGGGGAGTGGTCCTACGAGCAGTACTTC. Amino acids: CAVQGEWSYEQYF.

The chain joins TRBV4-2 to TRBJ2-3; a possible D gene is TRBD2 (5 bases). The germline V and J ends were trimmed by 2 bases and 3 bases, with 9 bases remaining between them. CDR1 and CDR2 from the germline V gene are LGHNA and YNFKEQ. CDR3 length: 14 amino acids. This CDR3 is CASSQPTGTDTQYF. The CDR3 DNA reads TGTGCCAGCAGCCAACCGACGGGAACAGATACGCAGTATTTT.

Only one count was recorded for this clone. The chain joins TRBV6-5 to TRBJ2-4, with 7 bases identical to TRBD1. Looked up from germline, CDR1 is MNHEY and CDR2 is SVGAGI. This CDR3 is built from 16 residues. The junction had 10 bases not matched to a gene; V was cut back by 0 bases and J by 8 bases. CDR3 sequence (DNA): TGTGCCAGCAGTTACTCGATGACAGGGAAGATGGACATTCAGTACTTC. This codes for CASSYSMTGKMDIQYF.

This clone was detected a few times. The rearrangement links TRBV28 to TRBJ1-3; D is unclear. CDR1 and CDR2 from the germline V gene are MDHEN and SYDVKM. This CDR3 has 15 residues. V shed 4 bases and J shed 0 bases, with 10 bases lying between them. In nucleotides, the CDR3 is TGTGCCAGCAGTTCCGAGGGCCTCTCTGGAAACACCATATATTTT. This gives the protein CASSSEGLSGNTIYF.

This chain connects TRBV7-2 to TRBJ2-2; D may be TRBD1 (7 bases). V lost 5 bases and J lost 4, with 20 bases in between. The CDR3 runs to 17 residues. Per the germline V gene, CDR1 is SGHTA and CDR2 is FQGNSA. The CDR3 here is CASSPGGGGAPTGELFF. The CDR3 region has the DNA TGTGCCAGCAGCCCCGGCGGAGGGGGCGCCCCCACCGGGGAGCTGTTTTTT.

The chain employs TRBV11-3 and TRBJ1-1; 7 nucleotides align to TRBD1. Germline-derived CDR1 and CDR2 are SGHNT and YENEEA. The CDR3 runs to 12 residues. V lost 5 bases and J lost 8; bases outside the gene matches: 5. Here the CDR3 DNA reads TGTGCCAGCAGCATAAGGACAGGAGAAGCTTTCTTT. It codes for CASSIRTGEAFF. The full variable domain, its missing parts supplied by reference TRBV11-3 and TRBJ1-1, is EAGVVQSPRYKIIEKKQPVAFWCNPISGHNTLYWYLQNLGQGPELLIRYENEEAVDDSQLPKDRFSAERLKGVDSTLKIQPAELGDSAVYLCASSIRTGEAFFGQGTRLTVV.

The J gene is TRBJ2-1, the V gene TRBV10-3; 7 bases map to TRBD1. Germline values: CDR1 ENHRY, CDR2 SYGVKD. This CDR3 has 16 residues. J lost 6 bases, V lost 2 bases, and 10 bases had no gene match. This chain's CDR3 is CAISEKDRIPGNEQFF. CDR3 DNA: TGTGCCATCAGTGAGAAGGACAGGATTCCGGGCAATGAGCAGTTCTTC.

This clone has a handful of counts. The chain has TRBV28 and TRBJ2-7; D gene uncertain. The CDR3 has 14 residues. Trimming left V 1 base short and J 2 bases short, with 9 bases between. The germline V gene has CDR1 MDHEN and CDR2 SYDVKM. Written as DNA, the CDR3 is TGTGCCAGCAGTTTATTCGGGTCTGCCTACGAGCAGTACTTC. It encodes CASSLFGSAYEQYF.

V and J are TRBV18 and TRBJ2-7, with D unclear. V lost 3 bases and J lost 3, with 9 bases in between. Per the germline V gene, CDR1 is KGHSH and CDR2 is LQKENI. The length of the CDR3 is 13 residues. CDR3 in amino acids: CASSPRQNYEQYF. CDR3 DNA sequence: TGTGCCAGCTCACCGCGGCAAAACTACGAGCAGTACTTC.

Only one count was recorded for this clone. The rearrangement links TRBV20-1 to TRBJ1-1; D may be TRBD1 (5 bases). Germline values: CDR1 DFQATT, CDR2 SNEGSKA (reference sequence). The CDR3 runs 11 residues. This CDR3 reads CRGRANTEAFF. The CDR3 nucleotides read TGCAGGGGGCGAGCGAACACTGAAGCTTTCTTT.

The J gene is TRBJ2-1, the V gene TRBV4-3; 8 nucleotides line up with TRBD1. V shed 0 bases, J shed 4 bases, and the junction held 5 bases outside the gene matches. This CDR3 is 16 amino acids long. Germline lookup yields CDR1 LGHNA and CDR2 YSLEER. CDR3 sequence: CASSQDWGQEYNEQFF. In DNA form, the CDR3 reads TGCGCCAGCAGCCAAGATTGGGGACAGGAGTACAATGAGCAGTTCTTC.

V gene TRBV5-4 combines with J gene TRBJ1-1; TRBD1 is a possible D gene (6 bases). V dropped 4 bases and J dropped 1 base, with 14 bases sitting between them. Germline values: CDR1 SGHNT, CDR2 YYREEE (reference sequence). This CDR3 comprises 15 residues. CDR3 sequence reads: CASSAPQGTNTEAFF. The CDR3 DNA reads as TGTGCCAGCAGCGCCCCACAGGGTACGAACACTGAAGCTTTCTTT. Complete variable domain (other parts from reference TRBV5-4 and TRBJ1-1): ETGVTQSPTHLIKTRGQQVTLRCSSQSGHNTVSWYQQALGQGPQFIFQYYREEENGRGNFPPRFSGLQFPNYSSELNVNALELDDSALYLCASSAPQGTNTEAFFGQGTRLTVV.

This chain joins TRBV2 and TRBJ1-1; D possibly corresponds to TRBD1 (6 bases). Per germline, CDR1 SNHLY and CDR2 FYNNEI. CDR3 size: 15 residues. V lost 7 bases and J lost 1, with 16 bases in between. The CDR3 sequence: CASIGTKEKNTEAFF. Written as DNA, the CDR3 is TGTGCCAGCATCGGGACAAAGGAGAAGAACACTGAAGCTTTCTTT.

The chain employs TRBV6-2 or TRBV6-3 and TRBJ2-5; TRBD2 matches at 15 bases. Germline V CDR1 and CDR2: MNHEY, SVGEGT. Trimming at V came to 6 bases and at J to 5 bases, leaving 13 bases not matched to a gene. The CDR3 spans 18 residues. CDR3 DNA: TGTGCCAGCAGCCCGGGACTAGCGGGGGGACCCCGGAGGGAGACCCAGTACTTC. This codes for CASSPGLAGGPRRETQYF.

The DNA of the CDR3 is TGTGCCATCGCGGCAGCCTATGGCTACACCTTC. Translated, it gives CAIAAAYGYTF. This chain links TRBV10-3 with TRBJ1-2; D is uncertain. V was shortened by 8 bases and J by 4 bases, with 8 bases between the two germline ends. The CDR3 runs to 11 residues. The germline gives CDR1 ENHRY, CDR2 SYGVKD.

This clone is a singleton in its sample. The chain joins TRBV28 to TRBJ2-1, with a tentative D call TRBD1 (5 bases). V lost 5 bases to trimming and J lost 10 bases, with 15 bases between them. This CDR3 contains 13 residues. In germline, CDR1 is MDHEN, CDR2 SYDVKM. CDR3 coding DNA: TGTGCCAGCAGTATTCTCAGGGTTTCGGAGCAGTTCTTC. Encoded protein: CASSILRVSEQFF.

The chain couples TRBV19 to TRBJ1-1; 8 nucleotides agree with TRBD1. CDR1 is LNHDA, CDR2 SQIVND, per germline (reference sequence). The V and J ends lost 1 base and 0 bases, in that order; junction bases with no gene match: 7. The CDR3 is 17 residues long. The CDR3 spells CASSIGRAGGLNTEAFF. CDR3 sequence (DNA): TGTGCCAGTAGTATAGGTAGGGCAGGGGGCCTGAACACTGAAGCTTTCTTT.

This clone came up once. The genes are TRBV27 and TRBJ1-6; D is perhaps TRBD1 (5 bases). CDR1 and CDR2 (germline): MNHEY, SMNVEV (reference sequence). The CDR3 length is 17 residues. The V and J ends lost 0 bases and 10 bases respectively, with 19 bases between them. The CDR3 DNA reads TGTGCCAGCAGTTTATCTAGGAGGGGACCATCAAGGTCACCCCTCCACTTT. It encodes CASSLSRRGPSRSPLHF.

By share of the sample, this clone is large (0.1 to 1%). The CDR3 nucleotides read TGTGCCAGCAGTTTAAGGTCCCGGGGGAACACTGAAGCTTTCTTT. Protein product: CASSLRSRGNTEAFF. The V and J genes are TRBV27 and TRBJ1-1, with unresolved D. The CDR3 sequence is 15 residues long. The V gene's germline CDR1 is MNHEY and CDR2 SMNVEV (reference sequence). The ends were cut back, 2 bases at V and 1 base at J, with 11 bases in the middle.

The chain employs TRBV7-5 and TRBJ2-4; TRBD2 is the table's D call, not checked against the DNA. TRBV7-5 is annotated as a pseudogene. The CDR3 extends over 16 amino acids. In nucleotides, the CDR3 is TGTGCCAGAAGGTCGGGGGGGCCTAAGGGCAAAAACATTCAGTACTTC. It specifies CARRSGGPKGKNIQYF.

The genes are TRBV5-6 and TRBJ1-2; TRBD1 agrees at 9 bases. CDR1 SGHDT and CDR2 YYEEEE come from the germline V gene. After removal of 5 bases from V and 0 bases from J, the junction contained 2 bases not matched to a gene. The CDR3 has 14 residues. Here the CDR3 reads CASRGQGTNYGYTF. For the CDR3, the DNA is TGTGCCAGCAGGGGACAGGGCACTAACTATGGCTACACCTTC. The whole variable domain, filled in from reference TRBV5-6 and TRBJ1-2, reads DAGVTQSPTHLIKTRGQQVTLRCSPKSGHDTVSWYQQALGQGPQFIFQYYEEEERQRGNFPDRFSGHQFPNYSSELNVNALLLGDSALYLCASRGQGTNYGYTFGSGTRLTVV.

This clone was detected once. This chain uses TRBV2 with TRBJ1-6; a weak D match, TRBD1 (6 bases). Germline CDR1 SNHLY, CDR2 FYNNEI. V lost 6 bases to trimming and J lost 4 bases, with 10 bases between them. The CDR3 totals 14 residues. The CDR3 DNA follows: TGTGCCAGCAGACCGCAGGGGTATAATTCACCCCTCCACTTT. Its protein is CASRPQGYNSPLHF.

The V call is TRBV28, the J call TRBJ1-5; 9 bases line up with TRBD1. Per germline, CDR1 MDHEN and CDR2 SYDVKM. This CDR3 comprises 13 residues. V trimming: 8 bases; J trimming: 4 bases; junction bases outside the gene matches: 3. The chain's CDR3 is CASRTGVNQPQHF. The CDR3 coding sequence is TGTGCCAGCCGGACAGGGGTAAATCAGCCCCAGCATTTT.

V usage is TRBV4-2 and J usage is TRBJ1-3; a weak D match, TRBD1 (6 bases). V was pared by 0 bases and J by 3 bases, with 9 bases between. Germline lookup yields CDR1 LGHNA and CDR2 YNFKEQ. This CDR3 spans 15 amino acids. CDR3 region: CASSQDRGYGNTIYF. In DNA form, the CDR3 reads TGTGCCAGCAGCCAAGACAGGGGTTATGGAAACACCATATATTTT.